This T cell receptor (beta chain) is drawn from a study of response to subunit inactivated influenza vaccine. Findings of the study overall: With each seasonal influenza vaccination, the authors suggested, few new T cells are recruited.

TCRdb ran MiXCR on the RT-PCR reads and lists one entry per CDR3 protein. The sample consists of roughly 700,000 distinct CDR3 sequences, around 14% of them appearing once. A note on this clonotype: The antigen is undetermined.

V gave up 0 bases and J gave up 2 bases, with 14 bases separating them. This CDR3 spans 15 amino acids. CDR1 DFQATT and CDR2 SNEGSKA come from the germline V gene (reference sequence). The origin of this receptor is a man in his fifties who received an inactivated influenza vaccine. The input for sequencing was PBMCs from blood, taken about 14 days before vaccination. The chain has TRBV20-1 and TRBJ2-7, with D perhaps given as TRBD1 or TRBD2 (6 bases each). CDR3 nucleotide sequence: TGCAGTGCTAGAGATCTCGAGGGGGGAACCTACGAGCAGTACTTC. Its protein is CSARDLEGGTYEQYF.